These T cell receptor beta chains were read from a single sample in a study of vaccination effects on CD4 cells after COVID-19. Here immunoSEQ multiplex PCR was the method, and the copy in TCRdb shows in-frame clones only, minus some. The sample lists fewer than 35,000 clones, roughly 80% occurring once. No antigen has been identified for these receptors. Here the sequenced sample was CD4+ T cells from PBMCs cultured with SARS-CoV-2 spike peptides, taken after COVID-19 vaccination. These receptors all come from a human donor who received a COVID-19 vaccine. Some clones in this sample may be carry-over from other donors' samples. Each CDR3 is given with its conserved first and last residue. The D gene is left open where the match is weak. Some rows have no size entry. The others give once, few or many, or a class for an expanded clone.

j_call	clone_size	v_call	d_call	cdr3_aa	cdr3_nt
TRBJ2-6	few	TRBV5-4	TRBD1	CASSSTGASNSGANVLTF	TGTGCCAGCAGCTCCACAGGGGCGTCAAACTCTGGGGCCAACGTCCTGACTTTC
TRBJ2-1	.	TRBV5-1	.	CASSSEDSYYNEQFF	TGCGCCAGCAGCTCCGAGGACAGCTACTACAATGAGCAGTTCTTC
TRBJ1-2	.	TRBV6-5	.	CASSKTRDYGYTF	TGTGCCAGCAGCAAAACAAGGGACTATGGCTACACCTTC
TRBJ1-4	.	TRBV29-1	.	CSARRGGTTNEKLFF	TGCAGCGCCCGAAGGGGGGGAACAACTAATGAAAAACTGTTTTTT
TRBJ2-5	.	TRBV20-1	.	CSASLRETQYF	TGCAGTGCTAGCCTTAGAGAGACCCAGTACTTC
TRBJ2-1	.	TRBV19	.	CASSMRREYNEQFF	TGTGCCAGTAGTATGCGCAGGGAATACAATGAGCAGTTCTTC
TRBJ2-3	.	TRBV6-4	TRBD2	CASRSGGATDTQYF	TGTGCCAGCAGGAGCGGGGGGGCGACAGATACGCAGTATTTT
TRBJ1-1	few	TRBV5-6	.	CASSFGGQGGTEAFF	TGTGCCAGCAGCTTTGGCGGGCAAGGGGGGACTGAAGCTTTCTTT
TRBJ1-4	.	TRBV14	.	CASSNRQRTNEKLFF	TGTGCCAGCAGCAACAGACAAAGAACTAATGAAAAACTGTTTTTT
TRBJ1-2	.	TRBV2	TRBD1	CASSSAGGADYGYTF	TGTGCCAGCAGCTCGGCAGGGGGCGCTGACTATGGCTACACCTTC
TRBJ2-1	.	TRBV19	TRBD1	CASSEGTGFYNEQFF	TGTGCCAGTAGTGAAGGGACAGGGTTCTACAATGAGCAGTTCTTC
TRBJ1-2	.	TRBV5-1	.	CASSYDVGYGYTF	TGCGCCAGCAGCTACGACGTGGGCTATGGCTACACCTTC
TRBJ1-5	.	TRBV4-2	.	CASSQDPGVGNQPQHF	TGTGCCAGCAGCCAAGATCCGGGGGTTGGCAATCAGCCCCAGCATTTT
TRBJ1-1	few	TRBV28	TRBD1	CASTLYQTGRTEAFF	TGTGCCAGCACCCTATACCAGACAGGGCGAACTGAAGCTTTCTTT
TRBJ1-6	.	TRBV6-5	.	CASSTNRHSPLHF	TGTGCCAGCAGTACGAACAGGCATTCACCCCTCCACTTT
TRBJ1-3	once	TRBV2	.	CASRSSGNTIYF	TGTGCCAGCAGGAGCTCTGGAAACACCATATATTTT
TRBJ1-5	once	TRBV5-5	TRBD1	CASSSGTGNQPQHF	TGTGCCAGCAGCTCCGGGACAGGGAATCAGCCCCAGCATTTT
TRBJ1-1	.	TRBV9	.	CASSVAGGINTEAFF	TGTGCCAGCAGCGTAGCTGGCGGGATTAACACTGAAGCTTTCTTT
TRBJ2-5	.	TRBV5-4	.	CASSSIRDEGETQYF	TGTGCCAGCAGCTCAATCAGGGATGAGGGGGAGACCCAGTACTTC
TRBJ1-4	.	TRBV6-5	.	CASYPGRQAYEKLFF	TGTGCCAGCTACCCCGGACGCCAAGCCTATGAAAAACTGTTTTTT
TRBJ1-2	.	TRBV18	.	CASSPRTASGYTF	TGTGCCAGCTCACCAAGGACGGCATCAGGCTACACCTTC
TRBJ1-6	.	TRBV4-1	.	CASSPRTGLVIGSPLHF	TGCGCCAGCAGCCCCCGAACCGGCCTCGTAATTGGTTCACCCCTCCACTTT
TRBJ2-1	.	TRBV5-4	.	CASSNTGGLSNEQFF	TGTGCCAGCAGCAATACAGGCGGACTAAGCAATGAGCAGTTCTTC
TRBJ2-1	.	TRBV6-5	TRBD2	CASIEYGRAGSEQFF	TGTGCCAGCATAGAATACGGGAGGGCGGGAAGTGAGCAGTTCTTC
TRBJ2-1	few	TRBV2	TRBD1	CASSALWTGEWLDEQFF	TGTGCCAGCAGTGCCCTTTGGACAGGGGAATGGTTGGATGAGCAGTTCTTC
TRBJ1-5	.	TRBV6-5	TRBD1	CASRPTGESNQPQHF	TGTGCCAGCAGACCGACAGGGGAGAGCAATCAGCCCCAGCATTTT
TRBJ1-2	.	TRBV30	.	CAWAIGFGDYGYTF	TGTGCCTGGGCGATCGGCTTCGGGGACTATGGCTACACCTTC
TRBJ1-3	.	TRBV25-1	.	CASSELNSGNTIYF	TGTGCCAGCAGTGAGTTAAACTCTGGAAACACCATATATTTT
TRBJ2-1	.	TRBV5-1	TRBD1	CASSTTGGNEQFF	TGCGCCAGCAGTACGACAGGGGGCAATGAGCAGTTCTTC
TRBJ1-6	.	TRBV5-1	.	CASSLSVSGGDSPLHF	TGCGCCAGCAGCTTGTCGGTTTCGGGCGGTGATTCACCCCTCCACTTT
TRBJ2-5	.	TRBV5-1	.	CASSLAASQETQYF	TGCGCCAGCAGCTTGGCGGCCAGCCAAGAGACCCAGTACTTC
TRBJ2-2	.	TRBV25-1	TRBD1	CASRPGQGNTGELFF	TGTGCCAGCAGGCCGGGACAGGGGAACACCGGGGAGCTGTTTTTT
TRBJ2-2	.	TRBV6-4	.	CASSVAANTGELFF	TGTGCCAGCAGTGTCGCGGCGAACACCGGGGAGCTGTTTTTT
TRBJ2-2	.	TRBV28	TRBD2	CASTTSGSTNTGELFF	TGTGCCAGCACCACTAGCGGAAGTACGAACACCGGGGAGCTGTTTTTT
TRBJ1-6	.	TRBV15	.	CATSRDRGTPPQALHF	TGTGCCACCAGCAGAGATCGGGGGACCCCGCCTCAGGCCCTCCACTTT
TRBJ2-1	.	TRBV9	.	CASSVAAGLLRYNEQFF	TGTGCCAGCAGCGTAGCTGCGGGACTCCTCCGATACAATGAGCAGTTCTTC